This record concerns one TCR beta chain sequence. The data originate from a study of blood T cells in healthy people across ages. Through a sample-barcoded 5' primer and a J-beta primer mix, a second PCR was run for roughly 7 to 11 cycles. TCRdb reanalysed the 5' RACE reads using MiXCR and keeps one entry per CDR3 protein. The table records about 1.5 million distinct CDR3 sequences, roughly 45% of them present only once. CDR1 and CDR2 from the germline V gene are SGHDN and FVKESK. This CDR3 is built from 16 residues. The ends were cut back, 3 bases at V and 2 bases at J, with 16 bases in the middle. The sequenced sample was blood. The chain recombines TRBV14 with TRBJ2-5; the D is unclear. This TCR was sampled from a woman in her late teens or twenties in good health. The DNA of the CDR3 is TGTGCCAGCAGCCACGCCCTAGGTCCGCCTCAAGAGACCCAGTACTTC. Its translation is CASSHALGPPQETQYF.